The T cell receptor (beta chain) under discussion was sequenced for a study of metastatic and nonmetastatic thyroid tumors. Across the whole study: The study looked at repertoires side by side in blood and in tumor or nodule tissue from malignant and benign thyroid patients.

Findings and caveats of the study: In both blood and tumor samples, TCR beta diversity was reported significantly higher for malignant than benign nodules.

In the authors' methods: The distant-metastasis classifier for papillary thyroid cancer was built from CDR3 differences across clinicopathological groups. TCRdb redid the clone calls on the PCR reads using MiXCR. The V and J calls, along with clone size, are taken from TCRdb and not from the paper's own processing. Of approximately 38,000 clones in the sample, roughly 25% were seen once. This clone was counted ten times or more. Its antigen is as yet unknown. At one end, the junction sequence differs from germline, possibly due to a read error. At the DNA level, this CDR3 is encoded by other sequences in the same sample as well. Among the patients, none had received any treatment before thyroid surgery. CDR3 length: 13 amino acids. Germline V gene sequence: CDR1 LNHDA, CDR2 SQIVND (reference sequence).

Material for sequencing was blood. The chain uses TRBV19 and TRBJ1-2, with TRBD1 as a possible D gene (5 bases). The origin of this receptor is a female donor with papillary thyroid cancer or a benign thyroid nodule (not recorded which). Some clones in this sample may be carry-over from other donors' samples. CDR3 sequence reads: CASSIGGSRSYTF. The CDR3 coding sequence is TGCGCCAGTAGTATTGGGGGGTCCCGGAGCTACACCTTC.